The next 28 T cell receptor beta chains were all read from a single sample in a study of glioma-infiltrating T cells listed by TCRdb under 2016. TCRdb lists the instrument as Illumina MiSeq. The iRepertoire nested amplicon-rescue multiplex PCR (arm-PCR) platform was used to amplify TCR alpha and beta CDR3 regions from RNA. The raw public data were reprocessed by TCRdb itself: fastp quality trimming at Q25, MiXCR clonotype calling, in-frame beta chains only. Duplicate CDR3 protein sequences are folded into a single record with the most common DNA and genes. A total of under 150,000 distinct CDR3 sequences appear in this sample, more than 35% of them only once. Over 15% of the sample goes to the ten largest clones. The material sequenced was glioma tissue, nonneoplastic brain tissue, or PBMCs (not recorded which). The receptors stem from a human donor with low-grade glioma or glioblastoma, undergoing nonglioma brain surgery, or in good health (not recorded which).

The chain links TRBV6-2 or TRBV6-3 to TRBJ2-3; D not resolved. The V end lost 4 bases, the J end lost 0 bases, and 11 bases lay between the germline ends. Germline V CDR1 and CDR2: MNHEY, SVGEGT. This CDR3 is built from 15 residues. In DNA form, the CDR3 reads TGTGCCAGCAGTTCGGCCACCACTAGCACAGATACGCAGTATTTT. Its protein is CASSSATTSTDTQYF.

The genes are TRBV6-1 and TRBJ1-5; D uncertain. Per the germline V gene, CDR1 is MNHNS and CDR2 is SASEGT. This CDR3 has 14 amino acids. Trimming pared 4 bases from V and 6 bases from J, leaving 13 bases between. DNA for the CDR3: TGTGCCAGCAGTGGGGGTCTGGGGTTTCAGCCCCAGCATTTT. It codes for CASSGGLGFQPQHF.

In this sample, this clonotype turned up once. At one of its ends the junction is not consistent with the germline gene, which may arise from a read error. The chain carries TRBV27 and TRBJ1-1, with TRBD1 as a possible D gene (5 bases). Germline assignment: CDR1 MNHEY and CDR2 SMNVEV (reference sequence). The CDR3 length is 14 residues. The CDR3 DNA sequence: TGTGCCAGCAGTTTACGCCGGACATCAACTGCAGCTTTCTTT. It is translated as CASSLRRTSTAAFF.

This clonotype has ten or more counts. The chain uses TRBV20-1 and TRBJ1-2; 7 nucleotides align to TRBD1. The CDR3 is 12 residues long. V lost 4 bases to trimming and J lost 3 bases; unmatched junction nucleotides: 2. Germline CDR1 is DFQATT and CDR2 is SNEGSKA (reference sequence). The CDR3: CSAIRGDYGYTF. CDR3 bases: TGCAGTGCTATCAGGGGGGACTATGGCTACACCTTC.

The chain links TRBV20-1 to TRBJ2-7; 12 bases match TRBD1. The CDR3 length is 13 residues. Unmatched junction bases numbered 2, after V lost 5 bases and J lost 3 bases. Germline CDR1 reads DFQATT; CDR2 reads SNEGSKA (reference sequence). The CDR3: CSAGTGGFYEQYF. The CDR3 DNA sequence: TGCAGTGCTGGGACAGGGGGCTTCTACGAGCAGTACTTC.

This chain uses TRBV28 with TRBJ2-3, with D uncertain. In germline, CDR1 is MDHEN, CDR2 SYDVKM. V was clipped by 6 bases and J by 10 bases, with 14 bases between them. This CDR3 spans 12 amino acids. The CDR3 sequence is CASREVDNPQYF. The CDR3 DNA sequence: TGTGCCAGCAGAGAGGTCGATAACCCGCAGTATTTT.

The J gene is TRBJ1-1, the V gene TRBV6-1, with 7 positions matching TRBD1. The CDR3 spans 15 residues. In germline, CDR1 is MNHNS, CDR2 SASEGT. J was trimmed by 2 bases and V by 5 bases; bases with no gene match: 8. The CDR3 spells CASSRTDRLNTEAFF. In nucleotides, the CDR3 is TGTGCCAGCAGTCGGACGGACAGGCTCAACACTGAAGCTTTCTTT.

This clonotype was seen more than once but under ten times. The chain carries TRBV20-1 and TRBJ2-7; possibly TRBD1 for D (7 bases). The germline gives CDR1 DFQATT, CDR2 SNEGSKA (reference sequence). This CDR3 region has 13 residues. The V gene lost 3 bases and the J gene lost 5 bases, with 14 bases spanning the gap. In DNA, the CDR3 is TGCAGTGCTAGCTTCAGGGGGGCGGACGAGCAGTACTTC. Translating it yields CSASFRGADEQYF.

The V gene is TRBV7-9, the J gene TRBJ1-1, with D unresolved. V was trimmed by 4 bases and J by 4 bases, leaving 13 bases between them. The CDR3 has 14 amino acids. Germline CDR1 SEHNR, CDR2 FQNEAQ (reference sequence). For the CDR3, the DNA is TGTGCCAGCAGCTCGCCTCCGGTTACCACTGAAGCTTTCTTT. Translating it yields CASSSPPVTTEAFF.

The genes are TRBV6-1 and TRBJ2-7; tentative D call: TRBD1 (5 bases). The CDR3 totals 14 residues. Germline V gives CDR1 MNHNS, CDR2 SASEGT. V dropped 5 bases and J dropped 6 bases, with 17 bases sitting between them. The CDR3 loop is CASSPGISRSEQYF. CDR3 in DNA: TGTGCCAGCAGTCCAGGGATCTCGAGGAGCGAGCAGTACTTC.

The chain links TRBV19 to TRBJ2-3; TRBD1 might be the D (6 bases). The CDR3 runs 11 residues. Germline V gene lookup returns CDR1 LNHDA and CDR2 SQIVND (reference sequence). DNA of the CDR3: TGTGTCAGCACAGGGTACGGTACGCAGTATTTT. Translated, it gives CVSTGYGTQYF.

The chain combines TRBV4-2 with TRBJ2-2; tentative D call: TRBD2 (5 bases). The CDR3 contains 16 residues. V was shortened by 3 bases and J by 0 bases, with 11 bases between the two germline ends. Germline CDR1 reads LGHNA; CDR2 reads YNFKEQ. This CDR3 is CASSHRRWANTGELFF. The DNA of the CDR3 is TGTGCCAGCAGCCACCGGAGGTGGGCGAACACCGGGGAGCTGTTTTTT.

About this clonotype: One end of the junction does not line up with germline, which may come from a read error. V and J are TRBV24-1 and TRBJ2-1, with 9 bases aligning to TRBD2. This CDR3 has 12 residues. Germline V gene sequence: CDR1 KGHDR, CDR2 SFDVKD. The DNA for the CDR3 is TGTGCCACCAGTGACCCGGGACTAGCATTTGTCTTC. As protein: CATSDPGLAFVF.

The V call is TRBV12-3 or TRBV12-4, the J call TRBJ1-5; TRBD1 agrees at 8 bases. The length of the CDR3 is 13 residues. V dropped 5 bases and J dropped 5; count of bases not matched to a gene: 2. The CDR3 region has the DNA TGTGCCAGCAGTGGACAGGGAGATCAGCCCCAGCATTTT. It translates to CASSGQGDQPQHF.

V gene TRBV6-1 combines with J gene TRBJ2-3; D unclear. The CDR3 spans 14 residues. Germline V gene lookup returns CDR1 MNHNS and CDR2 SASEGT. Trimming stripped 7 bases from V and 0 bases from J, with 11 bases between. The CDR3 reads CASTPDLSTDTQYF. As DNA, the CDR3 is TGTGCCAGCACCCCCGATCTCAGCACAGATACGCAGTATTTT.

The chain joins TRBV4-1 to TRBJ1-1; D may be TRBD1 (5 bases). The germline gives CDR1 MGHRA, CDR2 YSYEKL. The germline V and J ends were trimmed by 1 base and 4 bases, with 10 bases remaining between them. CDR3 length: 14 amino acids. The CDR3 region is CASSQVWGSTEAFF. The DNA for the CDR3 is TGCGCCAGCAGCCAAGTTTGGGGCAGCACTGAAGCTTTCTTT.

This clonotype has only a few counts. J is TRBJ2-7 and V is TRBV6-1, with TRBD1 as a possible D gene (5 bases). The CDR3 length is 15 residues. CDR1 and CDR2 from the germline V gene are MNHNS and SASEGT. Trimming left V 5 bases short and J 0 bases short, with 14 bases between. CDR3 sequence: CASSLLDTLSYEQYF. CDR3 in DNA: TGTGCCAGCAGTCTCCTGGACACGCTCTCCTACGAGCAGTACTTC.

This clonotype has more than one count but fewer than ten. The CDR3 bases are TGTGCCAGCAGCCAAGCGGCTAGCGGGGGAGAGACCCAGTACTTC. This gives the protein CASSQAASGGETQYF. This chain uses TRBV4-2 with TRBJ2-5; TRBD2 matches at 10 bases. Losses at the gene ends were 1 base for V and 4 bases for J; bases not matched to a gene: 3. This CDR3 is 15 amino acids long. Germline assignment: CDR1 LGHNA and CDR2 YNFKEQ.

V and J are TRBV4-1 and TRBJ1-5; D remains ambiguous. The germline V and J ends were trimmed by 0 bases and 4 bases, with 10 bases remaining between them. CDR3 length: 15 residues. CDR1 is MGHRA and CDR2 is YSYEKL in the germline V gene. The CDR3: CASSQEVHVNQPQHF. The DNA for the CDR3 is TGCGCCAGCAGCCAAGAGGTTCATGTTAATCAGCCCCAGCATTTT.

About this clonotype: A read error may produce the germline difference seen at one junction end. The chain uses TRBV14 and TRBJ1-6; 7 bases line up with TRBD1. Per the germline V gene, CDR1 is SGHDN and CDR2 is FVKESK. This CDR3 is built from 14 residues. CDR3 loop: CASSTTGTSPPLNF. In DNA, the CDR3 is TGTGCCAGCAGCACGACAGGGACCAGTCCACCCCTCAACTTT.

In its sample, this clonotype was seen a few times. The chain uses TRBV20-1 and TRBJ1-2; 7 nucleotides match TRBD1. Germline values: CDR1 DFQATT, CDR2 SNEGSKA (reference sequence). CDR3 length: 14 amino acids. The trim removed 6 bases at V and 3 bases at J, leaving 10 bases unmatched. CDR3 DNA sequence: TGCAGTGCCCTTCTAGGTACAGGGGACTATGGCTACACCTTC. Residues: CSALLGTGDYGYTF.

This clonotype was counted a few times. The chain recombines TRBV7-2 with TRBJ2-3, with D perhaps TRBD1 (5 bases). The germline V gene has CDR1 SGHTA and CDR2 FQGNSA. V dropped 5 bases and J dropped 3 bases, with 9 bases sitting between them. This CDR3 contains 13 residues. The CDR3 reads CASSPGPTDTQYF. The CDR3 coding sequence is TGTGCCAGCAGCCCAGGGCCGACAGATACGCAGTATTTT.

In its sample, this clonotype was seen a few times. J is TRBJ2-1 and V is TRBV6-5; the match to TRBD2 covers 12 bases. V lost 6 bases, J lost 8 bases, and 17 bases stayed unmatched. Germline CDR1 MNHEY, CDR2 SVGAGI. The CDR3 totals 18 residues. The CDR3 nucleotides read TGTGCCAGCAGCTTTATGTCGAGTATGGCTAGCGGGAGGGATGAGCAGTTCTTC. Its protein product is CASSFMSSMASGRDEQFF.

This clonotype turned up a few times. The chain carries TRBV18 and TRBJ2-7, with D possibly TRBD2 on 6 matching bases. CDR3 length: 14 amino acids. Germline CDR1 reads KGHSH; CDR2 reads LQKENI. V was shortened by 2 bases and J by 7 bases, with 15 bases between the two germline ends. DNA for the CDR3: TGTGCCAGCTCACCAAATAGCGGCTCTGGAGAGCAGTACTTC. Amino acid sequence: CASSPNSGSGEQYF. Using reference TRBV18 and TRBJ2-7 for the parts outside the CDR3, the full variable domain is NAGVMQNPRHLVRRRGQEARLRCSPMKGHSHVYWYRQLPEEGLKFMVYLQKENIIDESGMPKERFSAEFPKEGPSILRIQQVVRGDSAAYFCASSPNSGSGEQYFGPGTRLTVT.

This clonotype has a handful of counts. The chain uses TRBV6-5 and TRBJ2-3; D remains unclear. Trimming pared 5 bases from V and 8 bases from J, leaving 14 bases between. Germline-derived CDR1 and CDR2 are MNHEY and SVGAGI. This CDR3 is built from 13 residues. CDR3 in DNA: TGTGCCAGCAGTAACCGTAGGGTGGGTACGCAGTATTTT. It yields the protein CASSNRRVGTQYF.

This chain uses TRBV27 with TRBJ2-7; D ambiguous. V was shortened by 3 bases and J by 0 bases, with 9 bases between the two germline ends. The CDR3 is 14 residues long. Germline loops: CDR1 MNHEY, CDR2 SMNVEV (reference sequence). The CDR3 nucleotides read TGTGCCAGCAGTTTTTCCAAGAACTCCTACGAGCAGTACTTC. Amino acid sequence: CASSFSKNSYEQYF.

The V and J genes are TRBV4-1 and TRBJ2-1; D gene ambiguous. The CDR3 is 13 amino acids. Germline loops: CDR1 MGHRA, CDR2 YSYEKL. V was trimmed by 0 bases and J by 6 bases, leaving 6 bases between them. In DNA, the CDR3 is TGCGCCAGCAGCCAAGATGCAGGCAATGAGCAGTTCTTC. Protein: CASSQDAGNEQFF.

V gene TRBV20-1 combines with J gene TRBJ1-1; possible D gene TRBD1, 6 bases. The germline V and J ends were trimmed by 0 bases and 10 bases, with 9 bases remaining between them. Germline CDR1 is DFQATT and CDR2 is SNEGSKA (reference sequence). CDR3 size: 11 residues. The CDR3 is CSARDRGRAFF. Here the CDR3 DNA reads TGCAGTGCTAGAGACAGGGGAAGAGCTTTCTTT.